Reported below is one T cell receptor beta chain. Its antigen is undetermined. This sample is drawn from a study of T cell repertoires in cytomegalovirus infection. Study-level results: It was HLA-C-restricted CMV-specific TCR beta clonotypes that dominated the response ex vivo.

V was trimmed by 3 bases and J by 3 bases, leaving 8 bases between them. Germline loops: CDR1 SEHNR, CDR2 FQNEAQ (reference sequence). There are 14 residues in the CDR3. TCRdb re-analysed the reads in MiXCR, keeping a single row per CDR3 protein. The sample includes about 740,000 distinct CDR3 sequences, 35% of them seen just once. Sequenced material: PBMCs. This receptor was obtained from a human donor in good health (CMV status not recorded). Some clones in this sample may be carry-over from other donors' samples. V is TRBV7-9 and J is TRBJ2-2; no firm D call. In DNA form, the CDR3 reads TGTGCCAGCAGCTTGATTGTGTACACCGGGGAGCTGTTTTTT. Protein product: CASSLIVYTGELFF. Variable domain in full (rest from reference TRBV7-9 and TRBJ2-2): DTGVSQNPRHKITKRGQNVTFRCDPISEHNRLYWYRQTLGQGPEFLTYFQNEAQLEKSRLLSDRFSAERPKGSFSTLEIQRTEQGDSAMYLCASSLIVYTGELFFGEGSRLTVL.